These 17 T cell receptor beta chains were sequenced from one sample in a study of PD-1 blockade in classical Hodgkin lymphoma. Time point here: cycle 4 day 1 (C4D1), after more than 5 weeks of nivolumab. Every patient was affected by relapse after autologous stem cell transplantation, while exposure to brentuximab vedotin was not uniform. TCRdb keeps only in-frame clones here, not all; method: immunoSEQ multiplex PCR. This sample carries more than 85,000 clones, approximately 89% of them seen once, and the ten largest clones take around 20%. Sequenced here: peripheral blood mononuclear cells (PBMCs), sampled before the fourth cycle of nivolumab. The receptors were gathered from a human donor with classical Hodgkin lymphoma.

The chain uses TRBV9 and TRBJ2-1; D may be TRBD1 (6 bases). The CDR3 is 15 residues long. From germline, CDR1 is SGDLS and CDR2 YYNGEE. The V end lost 2 bases, the J end lost 4 bases, and 13 bases lay between the germline ends. CDR3 nucleotide sequence: TGTGCCAGCAGCGTGGGGACAAATATATACAATGAGCAGTTCTTC. Translated, it gives CASSVGTNIYNEQFF. Full variable domain (rest looked up from reference TRBV9 and TRBJ2-1): DSGVTQTPKHLITATGQRVTLRCSPRSGDLSVYWYQQSLDQGLQFLIQYYNGEERAKGNILERFSAQQFPDLHSELNLSSLELGDSALYFCASSVGTNIYNEQFFGPGTRLTVL.

The rearrangement uses TRBV5-1 and TRBJ1-3, with 12 bases fitting TRBD1. V lost 3 bases and J lost 4; bases outside the gene matches: 5. The V gene's germline CDR1 is SGHRS and CDR2 YFSETQ. The CDR3 length is 16 residues. CDR3 coding DNA: TGCGCCAGCAGCTCGGGGGACAGGGGGCGAGGAAACACCATATATTTT. Translated, it gives CASSSGDRGRGNTIYF.

The chain combines TRBV5-1 with TRBJ1-1; 7 positions match TRBD1. J lost 4 bases, V lost 0 bases, and 6 bases had no gene match. In germline, CDR1 is SGHRS, CDR2 YFSETQ. The CDR3 is 15 residues long. CDR3 amino acids: CASSLGQGQGTEAFF. The CDR3 nucleotides read TGCGCCAGCAGCTTGGGACAGGGCCAAGGCACTGAAGCTTTCTTT.

Remarks on this clone: Other DNA sequences in the sample encode the same CDR3. V gene TRBV9 combines with J gene TRBJ2-1; 10 bases are a match to TRBD2. The V gene's germline CDR1 is SGDLS and CDR2 YYNGEE. Trimming at V came to 4 bases and at J to 4 bases, leaving 8 bases not matched to a gene. The CDR3 is 16 amino acids. CDR3: CASSTRTSGSYNEQFF. The CDR3 bases are TGTGCCAGCAGCACACGGACTAGCGGAAGTTACAATGAGCAGTTCTTC.

This clone has only one observation. The chain joins TRBV12-5 to TRBJ2-3; 10 bases agree with TRBD1. V shed 5 bases and J 2 bases; nucleotides not matched to a gene: 4. The V gene's germline CDR1 is LGHNT and CDR2 FRNRAP. The CDR3 has 15 residues. This chain's CDR3 is CASGRTGGDTDTQYF. The DNA of the CDR3 is TGTGCTAGTGGTAGGACAGGGGGAGACACAGATACGCAGTATTTT.

The chain recombines TRBV9 with TRBJ2-5; perhaps TRBD2 as D (5 bases). In germline, CDR1 is SGDLS, CDR2 YYNGEE. This CDR3 is 13 amino acids long. The V end lost 0 bases, the J end lost 2 bases, and 5 bases lay between the germline ends. The CDR3 region has the DNA TGTGCCAGCAGCGTAGGCGGGCAAGAGACCCAGTACTTC. It specifies CASSVGGQETQYF.

The chain links TRBV7-9 to TRBJ2-1; D is uncertain. There are 15 residues in the CDR3. The germline V gene has CDR1 SEHNR and CDR2 FQNEAQ (reference sequence). Between the trimmed V and J ends, which lost 2 bases and 7 bases, there was a span of 15 bases. The CDR3 bases are TGTGCCAGCAGCTTATCCTCGGGTCTCCGGAATGAGCAGTTCTTC. Residues: CASSLSSGLRNEQFF.

The J gene is TRBJ1-5, the V gene TRBV19; no reliable D call. CDR3 size: 15 residues. The V and J ends lost 3 bases and 1 base respectively, with 10 bases between them. The germline gives CDR1 LNHDA, CDR2 SQIVND (reference sequence). The CDR3 coding sequence is TGTGCCAGTAGTATGTCGGCGGGGAGCAATCAGCCCCAGCATTTT. Translated: CASSMSAGSNQPQHF.

This chain connects TRBV25-1 to TRBJ2-7; possibly TRBD1 for D (6 bases). CDR1 is MGHDK, CDR2 SYGVNS, per germline. Trimming pared 6 bases from V and 3 bases from J, leaving 9 bases between. The length of the CDR3 is 12 residues. CDR3 loop: CASRQDSYEQYF. CDR3 sequence (DNA): TGTGCCAGCAGGCAGGACAGCTACGAGCAGTACTTC.

This sequence joins TRBV29-1 and TRBJ2-3, with TRBD2 matching 8 bases. V was pared by 0 bases and J by 2 bases, with 10 bases of the junction left unmatched. CDR1 and CDR2 (germline): SQVTM, ANQGSEA. This CDR3 has 17 residues. Written as DNA, the CDR3 is TGCAGCGTTGAAGATCTCGGGGGGGGTACCTCCACAGATACGCAGTATTTT. It translates to CSVEDLGGGTSTDTQYF.

The CDR3 DNA follows: TGTGCCAGTATGAAGGGACGGAACTATGGCTACACCTTC. It specifies CASMKGRNYGYTF. The rearrangement links TRBV19 to TRBJ1-2; TRBD1 is a possible D gene (5 bases). The CDR3 is made up of 13 amino acids. Trimming left V 7 bases short and J 2 bases short, with 11 bases between. Germline V CDR1 and CDR2: LNHDA, SQIVND (reference sequence).

A single count supports this clone. V gene TRBV4-3 combines with J gene TRBJ1-2; TRBD1 is a possible D gene (5 bases). The CDR3 runs 15 residues. Deletions cut 0 bases from V and 3 bases from J, with 11 bases between. Germline V lookup: CDR1 LGHNA, CDR2 YSLEER. CDR3 amino acids: CASSQEGSGDYGYTF. DNA for the CDR3: TGCGCCAGCAGCCAAGAGGGGTCGGGGGACTATGGCTACACCTTC.

V is TRBV23-1 and J is TRBJ1-1; 9 positions agree with TRBD1. TRBV23-1 is flagged as an ORF with uncertain function. This CDR3 is 18 amino acids long. V shed 4 bases and J 2 bases; nucleotides not matched to a gene: 14. The CDR3 reads CASSPPQGATTLNTEAFF. Written as DNA, the CDR3 is TGCGCCAGCAGTCCCCCACAGGGGGCGACCACCCTAAACACTGAAGCTTTCTTT.

The rearrangement uses TRBV7-9 and TRBJ2-1; D gene ambiguous. V was shortened by 5 bases and J by 6 bases, with 23 bases between the two germline ends. CDR3 length equals 17 residues. Germline CDR1 is SEHNR and CDR2 is FQNEAQ (reference sequence). CDR3: CASSGPRADLNGNEQFF. The CDR3 DNA sequence: TGTGCCAGCAGCGGCCCCCGGGCGGACCTAAATGGCAATGAGCAGTTCTTC.

This chain uses TRBV7-2 with TRBJ2-1; D is ambiguous. The V and J ends lost 5 bases and 0 bases respectively, with 11 bases between them. The CDR3 has 15 amino acids. Germline values: CDR1 SGHTA, CDR2 FQGNSA. CDR3 amino acids: CASSLFRSSYNEQFF. The CDR3 DNA reads as TGTGCCAGCAGCCTTTTTCGGTCCTCCTACAATGAGCAGTTCTTC.

V gene TRBV5-6 combines with J gene TRBJ2-7; 8 bases line up with TRBD2. The length of the CDR3 is 18 residues. The ends lost 0 bases at V and 3 bases at J; junction bases unmatched: 14. CDR1 is SGHDT, CDR2 YYEEEE, per germline. CDR3 nucleotide sequence: TGTGCCAGCAGCTTGGCCGTTGGACTAGCCCTCACAATCTACGAGCAGTACTTC. This sequence encodes CASSLAVGLALTIYEQYF.

V is TRBV2 and J is TRBJ1-2, with D possibly being TRBD1 (5 bases). Germline values: CDR1 SNHLY, CDR2 FYNNEI. The CDR3 extends over 13 amino acids. Between the trimmed V and J ends, which lost 2 bases and 8 bases, there was a span of 12 bases. CDR3 sequence (DNA): TGTGCCAGCAGTGAACTCTGGGGCACGGGCTACACCTTC. It yields the protein CASSELWGTGYTF.